Presented here are 8 T cell receptor beta chains from one specimen sequenced in a study of post-analysis software for immune sequencing data. Every TCR beta cDNA library bore unique molecular identifiers. TCRdb reanalysed the PCR reads using MiXCR and keeps one entry per CDR3 protein. The table records 800,000 to 950,000 distinct CDR3 sequences, approximately 53% of them present only once. Findings of the study overall: TRBV segments more frequent in patients than in controls numbered a few and included TRBV5-6, TRBV5-1 and TRBV20-1.

Their antigens are not known. Sequenced material: blood. The receptors were gathered from a girl aged 10 to 17 with multiple sclerosis.

This clonotype was seen a single time. The chain links TRBV20-1 to TRBJ2-1; D uncertain. V lost 6 bases and J 4 bases, leaving 19 bases between the germline ends. The CDR3 runs to 15 residues. Germline values: CDR1 DFQATT, CDR2 SNEGSKA (reference sequence). DNA of the CDR3: TGCAGTGCCTCCCCGGCGCGGCCTGGGTACAATGAGCAGTTCTTC. It translates to CSASPARPGYNEQFF.

V gene TRBV29-1 combines with J gene TRBJ1-2, with TRBD1 matching over 7 bases. The CDR3 extends over 12 amino acids. V shed 4 bases and J 8 bases; nucleotides not matched to a gene: 7. The V gene's germline CDR1 is SQVTM and CDR2 ANQGSEA. CDR3 loop: CSVVAGGSGYTF. CDR3 nucleotides: TGCAGCGTTGTGGCAGGGGGGAGCGGCTACACCTTC.

This clonotype was picked up a small number of times. The V gene is TRBV20-1, the J gene TRBJ2-3; TRBD2 might be the D (5 bases). V lost 3 bases and J 4 bases, leaving 11 bases between the germline ends. In germline, CDR1 is DFQATT, CDR2 SNEGSKA (reference sequence). This CDR3 comprises 13 residues. In DNA form, the CDR3 reads TGCAGTGCTAGGGACTCCTATTCAGATACGCAGTATTTT. This codes for CSARDSYSDTQYF.

V is TRBV7-6 and J is TRBJ2-1, with TRBD2 identical over 7 bases. The better agreement between TRBJ2-7 and the DNA end casts doubt on the J call. Germline assignment: CDR1 SGHVS and CDR2 FNYEAQ. The CDR3 sequence is 18 residues long. The CDR3 DNA sequence: TGTGCCAGCAGCTTAGAGGGAGGGACCGGGACCGCCTACGGTGAGCAGTACTTC. This sequence encodes CASSLEGGTGTAYGEQYF.

The table lists this clonotype with a count of one. The chain couples TRBV7-9 to TRBJ2-1; a possible D gene is TRBD1 (6 bases). The CDR3 totals 13 residues. With 3 bases removed from V and 10 bases from J, the gap between germline ends came to 13 bases. Germline CDR1 is SEHNR and CDR2 is FQNEAQ (reference sequence). Written as DNA, the CDR3 is TGTGCCAGCAGCTTGGGGGCAGGGGCGGAGCAGTTCTTC. This codes for CASSLGAGAEQFF.

This clonotype occurred a few times. The CDR3 sequence is CASSQDGKAEYF. Written as DNA, the CDR3 is TGCGCCAGCAGCCAAGATGGGAAGGCGGAGTACTTC. The rearrangement uses TRBV4-1 and TRBJ2-7; no clear D gene. The ends were cut back, 0 bases at V and 11 bases at J, with 11 bases in the middle. The V gene's germline CDR1 is MGHRA and CDR2 YSYEKL. The length of the CDR3 is 12 residues.

The chain uses TRBV10-2 and TRBJ2-4; 11 nucleotides match TRBD1. With V trimmed by 5 bases and J by 7 bases, 7 bases remained unmatched. This CDR3 has 15 amino acids. The germline gives CDR1 WSHSY, CDR2 SAAADI. The CDR3 DNA follows: TGCGCCAGCAGTAAGGGGGACAGGGGGTTGAACATTCAGTACTTC. Its protein product is CASSKGDRGLNIQYF.

For the CDR3, the DNA is TGCAGCGTTCGCCGGGGGCAGGTCGAGCAGTACTTC. Amino acids: CSVRRGQVEQYF. The chain has TRBV29-1 and TRBJ2-7; D is tentatively TRBD1 or TRBD2 (6 bases each). The V and J ends lost 5 bases and 6 bases respectively, with 14 bases between them. Germline V gene lookup returns CDR1 SQVTM and CDR2 ANQGSEA. The CDR3 sequence is 12 residues long.